A single TCR beta chain is shown here with its context. MiXCR, run by TCRdb on the RT-PCR reads, gives a single entry per CDR3 protein. Of over 130,000 distinct CDR3 sequences in the sample, 30% to 45% are singletons; the top ten hold 50%. The data were taken from a study of patients and donors after allogeneic stem cell transplantation. The CDR3 has 14 amino acids. Germline V gene lookup returns CDR1 DFQATT and CDR2 SNEGSKA (reference sequence). V was trimmed by 3 bases and J by 5 bases, leaving 14 bases between them. The genes are TRBV20-1 and TRBJ1-5, with D unclear. Material for sequencing was blood, either unsorted or a sorted T cell fraction (not recorded which). The sequence derives from a human donor who was either an allogeneic HSCT recipient or a stem cell or donor lymphocyte infusion donor (not recorded which). It is not recorded whose cells these are; they may come from a transplant donor. The CDR3 protein is CSASPGGPYQPQHF. Here the CDR3 DNA reads TGCAGTGCTAGCCCCGGTGGGCCCTATCAGCCCCAGCATTTT.